This T cell receptor beta chain was obtained from a study of shared clonotypes between healthy human individuals. A CD45RA-negative memory subset and a CD45RA+ naive subset were separated from the CD4+ cells. With 6 bases removed from V and 2 bases from J, the gap between germline ends came to 15 bases. Germline V gene data show CDR1 as SGHRS and CDR2 as YFSETQ. This CDR3 has 14 residues. Sequenced by immunoSEQ multiplex PCR; TCRdb stores in-frame clones only, minus some. The sample shows roughly 700,000 clones, roughly 70% of them seen only once. The source of this sequence is a woman in her 30s in good health. The chain is built from TRBV5-1 and TRBJ2-7; possibly TRBD2 for D (6 bases). Sequencing input: memory CD4+ T cells sorted from blood. Specified subset: CD45RA-negative fraction. DNA of the CDR3: TGCGCCAGCAACACTGGTGGGGGGACCTACGAGCAGTACTTC. Encoded protein: CASNTGGGTYEQYF.